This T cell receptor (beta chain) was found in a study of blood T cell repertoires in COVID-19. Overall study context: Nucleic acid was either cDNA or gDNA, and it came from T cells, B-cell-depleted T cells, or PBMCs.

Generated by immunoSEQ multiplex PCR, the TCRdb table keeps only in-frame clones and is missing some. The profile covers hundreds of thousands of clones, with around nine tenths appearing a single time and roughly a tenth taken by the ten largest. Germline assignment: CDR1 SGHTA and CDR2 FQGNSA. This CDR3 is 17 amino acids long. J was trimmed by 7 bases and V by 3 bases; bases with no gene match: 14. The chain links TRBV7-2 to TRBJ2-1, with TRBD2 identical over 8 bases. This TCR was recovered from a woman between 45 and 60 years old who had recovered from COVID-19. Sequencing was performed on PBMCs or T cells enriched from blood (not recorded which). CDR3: CASSLTRGGGQGNEQFF. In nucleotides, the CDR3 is TGTGCCAGCAGCTTGACTCGGGGGGGCGGGCAAGGAAATGAGCAGTTCTTC.